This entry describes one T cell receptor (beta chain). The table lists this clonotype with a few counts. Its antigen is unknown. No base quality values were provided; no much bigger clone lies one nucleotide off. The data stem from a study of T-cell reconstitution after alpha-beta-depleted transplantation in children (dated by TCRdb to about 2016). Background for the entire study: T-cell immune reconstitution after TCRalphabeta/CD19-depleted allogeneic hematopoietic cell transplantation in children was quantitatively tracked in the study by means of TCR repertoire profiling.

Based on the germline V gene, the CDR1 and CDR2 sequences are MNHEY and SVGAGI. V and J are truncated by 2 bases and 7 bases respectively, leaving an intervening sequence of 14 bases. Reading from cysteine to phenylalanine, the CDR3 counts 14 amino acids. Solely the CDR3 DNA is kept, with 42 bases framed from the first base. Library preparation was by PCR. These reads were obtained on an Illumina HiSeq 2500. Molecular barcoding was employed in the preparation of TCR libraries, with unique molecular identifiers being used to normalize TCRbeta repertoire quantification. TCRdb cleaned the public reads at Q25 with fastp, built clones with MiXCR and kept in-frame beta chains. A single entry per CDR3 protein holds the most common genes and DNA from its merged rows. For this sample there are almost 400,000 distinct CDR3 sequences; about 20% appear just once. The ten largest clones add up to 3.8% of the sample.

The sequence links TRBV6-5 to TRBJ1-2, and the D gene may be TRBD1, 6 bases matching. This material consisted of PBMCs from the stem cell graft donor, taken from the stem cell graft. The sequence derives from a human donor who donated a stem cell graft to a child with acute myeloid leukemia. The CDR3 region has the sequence CASSYGQGSGGYTF. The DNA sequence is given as TGTGCCAGCAGTTACGGGCAGGGGAGCGGTGGCTACACCTTC.